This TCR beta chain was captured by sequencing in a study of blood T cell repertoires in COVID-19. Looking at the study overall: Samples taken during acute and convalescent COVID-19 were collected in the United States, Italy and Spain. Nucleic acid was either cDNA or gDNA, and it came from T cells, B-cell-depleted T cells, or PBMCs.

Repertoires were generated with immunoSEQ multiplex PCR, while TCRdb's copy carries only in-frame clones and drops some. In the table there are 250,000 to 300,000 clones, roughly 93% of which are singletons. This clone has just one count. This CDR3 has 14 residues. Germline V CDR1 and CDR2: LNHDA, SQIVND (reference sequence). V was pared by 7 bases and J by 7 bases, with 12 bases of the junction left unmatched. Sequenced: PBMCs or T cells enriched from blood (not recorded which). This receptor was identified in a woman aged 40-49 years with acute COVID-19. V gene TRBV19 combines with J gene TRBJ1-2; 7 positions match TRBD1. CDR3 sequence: CASTLLGGGGGYTF. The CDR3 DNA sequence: TGTGCCAGTACCTTATTAGGAGGGGGCGGTGGCTACACCTTC.